This is a list of T cell receptor beta chains from one sample in a study of response to subunit inactivated influenza vaccine. TCRdb re-analysed the RT-PCR reads in MiXCR, keeping a single row per CDR3 protein. The sample holds more than 450,000 distinct CDR3 sequences, 11% seen once. The same data also went into a second study, on T cells expressing NK-cell markers.

The material was PBMCs from blood, obtained on the day of vaccination. These TCRs come from a man between 45 and 60 years old who received an inactivated influenza vaccine. Both conserved end residues are trimmed from each CDR3. The order of the fields is V gene, CDR3 protein.

TRBV27,ASSWGVGGEQF
TRBV28,ASSWGLSGDTQY
TRBV6-6,ASTRDRTSPQH
TRBV10-3,ASSGGVGNTIY
TRBV28,ASSPRTDLYNEQF
TRBV14,ASSLGLAGVRFNEQF
TRBV12-3/TRBV12-4,ASSFSRGNSPLH
TRBV5-1,ASSLEAATAATEAF
TRBV7-2,ASSFDRGSKNEQY
TRBV6-6,ASKNTDTQY
TRBV6-5,ASSYSRGVRTDTQY
TRBV11-2,ASSLGSAHPYNEQF
TRBV4-1,ASSQTGTAGDEQF
TRBV6-2/TRBV6-3,ASSYSPVEERGTGGFNEQF
TRBV29-1,SVGGRGGNTEAF
TRBV20-1,SALLTSGVSSSYNEQF
TRBV6-6,ASSYSRDQY
TRBV12-3/TRBV12-4,ASRYRATGANVLT
TRBV5-1,ASRRTRGVNEQF
TRBV20-1,SAGLAGGLDTQY
TRBV14,ASSQTTGSQQL
TRBV12-3/TRBV12-4,ASSSGTAIYEQY
TRBV12-3/TRBV12-4,ASSSRNYEQY